One sample yielded the 8 T cell receptor beta chains listed below, sequenced in a study of cytomegalovirus exposure and HLA in healthy donors listed by TCRdb under 2017. Preparation of the library involved the immunoSEQ multiplex PCR assay. The multiplex PCR relied on a mix of 60 forward primers for TCR Vbeta segments and 13 reverse primers for TCR Jbeta segments. TCRdb stores this immuneACCESS table with in-frame sequences only. Part of the clones is absent; in the studies checked, under half of the shortfall reflects unresolved V genes, and no reason is known for the rest. The sample contains 150,000 to 200,000 clones, roughly three quarters of them found a single time. Jointly, the top ten make up around a tenth of the sample. Sequencing used PBMCs. Receptors originate from a man younger than 35 in good health and CMV-seropositive.

The chain uses TRBV5-6 and TRBJ2-1, with D uncertain. Deletions cut 6 bases from V and 0 bases from J, with 10 bases between. The CDR3 covers 14 residues. Germline V gene sequence: CDR1 SGHDT, CDR2 YYEEEE. The CDR3: CASTPWHSYNEQFF. The CDR3 DNA is TGTGCCAGCACTCCTTGGCACTCCTACAATGAGCAGTTCTTC.

This clone was seen only a few times. The chain joins TRBV25-1 to TRBJ2-3; D gene unclear. This CDR3 is built from 12 residues. Germline CDR1 and CDR2: MGHDK and SYGVNS. V was trimmed by 5 bases and J by 6 bases, leaving 9 bases between them. CDR3 sequence reads: CASSPSRDTQYF. The CDR3 DNA follows: TGTGCCAGCAGTCCTTCTAGGGATACGCAGTATTTT.

The J gene is TRBJ2-1, the V gene TRBV14; no reliable D call. The CDR3 length is 15 residues. The V and J ends lost 0 bases and 4 bases respectively, with 10 bases between them. Germline V gene data show CDR1 as SGHDN and CDR2 as FVKESK. The DNA for the CDR3 is TGTGCCAGCAGCCAAGAAATTAAGCATTACAATGAGCAGTTCTTC. Translation gives CASSQEIKHYNEQFF. Full variable domain (missing parts from reference TRBV14 and TRBJ2-1): EAGVTQFPSHSVIEKGQTVTLRCDPISGHDNLYWYRRVMGKEIKFLLHFVKESKQDESGMPNNRFLAERTGGTYSTLKVQPAELEDSGVYFCASSQEIKHYNEQFFGPGTRLTVL.

V and J are TRBV18 and TRBJ2-1, with D perhaps matching TRBD1 (6 bases). The V gene lost 4 bases and the J gene lost 1 base, with 8 bases spanning the gap. CDR1 is KGHSH and CDR2 is LQKENI in the germline V gene. This CDR3 has 14 residues. The CDR3 DNA follows: TGTGCCAGCTCACAGGGGGATTCCTACAATGAGCAGTTCTTC. This sequence encodes CASSQGDSYNEQFF.

This chain uses TRBV19 with TRBJ2-5; the match to TRBD1 covers 12 bases. In germline, CDR1 is LNHDA, CDR2 SQIVND (reference sequence). Germline trimming cut 6 bases from V and 7 bases from J; bases unmatched to any gene: 12. CDR3 size: 16 residues. The CDR3 loop is CASSMTRDRGRGTQYF. The CDR3 nucleotides are TGTGCCAGTAGCATGACCCGGGACAGGGGGCGAGGGACCCAGTACTTC.

This clone has a handful of counts. This chain joins TRBV4-1 and TRBJ2-3; the D gene is possibly TRBD2 (6 bases). The CDR3 has 17 amino acids. Per germline, CDR1 MGHRA and CDR2 YSYEKL. V dropped 4 bases and J dropped 4 bases, with 21 bases sitting between them. Here the CDR3 reads CASSPEGATSMPDTQYF. In DNA, the CDR3 is TGCGCCAGCAGCCCCGAGGGAGCAACTAGCATGCCAGATACGCAGTATTTT.

The rearrangement links TRBV27 to TRBJ1-6, with D unclear. V was cut by 3 bases and J by 6 bases, with 12 bases left in between. CDR1 is MNHEY, CDR2 SMNVEV, per germline (reference sequence). This CDR3 comprises 15 residues. Here the CDR3 DNA reads TGTGCCAGCAGTTTGGCCCGGGCGGGTAATTCACCCCTCCACTTT. This translates into CASSLARAGNSPLHF.

The chain couples TRBV2 to TRBJ1-1; D perhaps matches TRBD1 (6 bases). V shed 2 bases and J shed 2 bases, with 12 bases lying between them. The CDR3 runs 15 residues. Per the germline V gene, CDR1 is SNHLY and CDR2 is FYNNEI. The CDR3 DNA sequence: TGTGCCAGCAGTGAAAACAGGGCGCTAAACACTGAAGCTTTCTTT. Translated: CASSENRALNTEAFF.